Each of the 15 T cell receptor beta chains below was sequenced from the same sample in a study of T cell repertoires in aging, cancer and after chemotherapy. A mixed TRB-A/B primer pool amplified rearranged TRB by multiplex touch-down PCR. Each CDR3 protein gets one entry after TCRdb re-called the multiplex PCR reads with MiXCR. Of about 8,600 distinct CDR3 sequences listed, roughly 25% are singletons. The template was genomic DNA from peripheral blood, not RNA. The sample was blood. Receptors were obtained from a human donor with a blood cancer.

In its sample, this clonotype is medium-sized. This rearrangement joins TRBV5-5 to TRBJ1-2; no clear D. This CDR3 has 15 residues. Germline assignment: CDR1 SGHKS and CDR2 YYEKEE (reference sequence). Trimming removed 4 bases at V and 2 bases at J, with 15 bases between. The CDR3 protein is CASSPLAGSNYGYTF. In DNA, the CDR3 is TGTGCCAGCAGCCCCCTTGCAGGTAGCAACTATGGCTACACCTTC.

V usage is TRBV11-2 and J usage is TRBJ2-3; 10 bases align to TRBD2. V lost 8 bases to trimming and J lost 4 bases; unmatched junction nucleotides: 9. Germline V gene lookup returns CDR1 SGHAT and CDR2 FQNNGV. This CDR3 spans 15 amino acids. The CDR3 DNA reads TGTGCCAGCCGCTCCAGCGGGGGGGCCTCAGATACGCAGTATTTT. Its protein product is CASRSSGGASDTQYF.

This clonotype showed up just a few times. The chain recombines TRBV10-3 with TRBJ1-2, with 9 positions matching TRBD1. This CDR3 is built from 14 residues. Germline trimming cut 4 bases from V and 8 bases from J; bases unmatched to any gene: 8. Germline V gene lookup returns CDR1 ENHRY and CDR2 SYGVKD. CDR3 DNA sequence: TGTGCCATCAGTGGCGAGGGACAGGGTGGGGGCTACACCTTC. Translated, it gives CAISGEGQGGGYTF.

This clonotype has ten or more counts. The chain joins TRBV6-2 or TRBV6-3 to TRBJ1-2; unclear D gene. Germline CDR1 MNHEY, CDR2 SVGEGT. The V end was cut by 1 base, the J end by 5 bases, with 11 bases between. There are 14 residues in the CDR3. The CDR3 sequence is CASSYLGMTYGYTF. CDR3 nucleotides: TGTGCCAGCAGTTACTTGGGTATGACATATGGCTACACCTTC.

This clonotype was counted a few times. The V and J genes are TRBV21-1 and TRBJ2-3; TRBD1 is taken as the D call from the table, unchecked against the DNA. TRBV21-1 is labeled a pseudogene. The length of the CDR3 is 16 residues. CDR3 amino acids: CASSKMDRGLSDTQYF. The CDR3 nucleotides are TGTGCCAGCAGCAAAATGGACAGGGGATTGTCAGATACGCAGTATTTT.

By sample fraction, this clonotype is medium-sized (0.01 to 0.1%). This rearrangement joins TRBV6-6 to TRBJ2-1; maybe TRBD2 (6 bases). The CDR3 spans 15 residues. Germline CDR1 is MNHNY and CDR2 is SVGAGI (reference sequence). Trimming pared 2 bases from V and 0 bases from J, leaving 8 bases between. The DNA of the CDR3 is TGTGCCAGCAGTTACAACGGGGGCTCCTACAATGAGCAGTTCTTC. It codes for CASSYNGGSYNEQFF.

Sample share makes this clonotype medium-sized. The rearrangement joins TRBV6-1 to TRBJ2-5; 12 nucleotides match TRBD2. The CDR3 is 15 amino acids. V lost 4 bases to trimming and J lost 0 bases; unmatched junction nucleotides: 0. Germline CDR1 and CDR2: MNHNS and SASEGT. The CDR3 reads CASSGLAGDQETQYF. The CDR3, as DNA: TGTGCCAGCAGTGGACTAGCGGGGGACCAAGAGACCCAGTACTTC.

This clonotype is categorized as medium-sized. The chain links TRBV5-4 to TRBJ1-2; the D is unclear. V lost 0 bases to trimming and J lost 5 bases, with 8 bases between them. This CDR3 comprises 13 residues. Germline CDR1 reads SGHNT; CDR2 reads YYREEE (reference sequence). The CDR3 nucleotides are TGTGCCAGCAGCTTGGCCGAGGGTTATGGCTACACCTTC. This encodes CASSLAEGYGYTF.

The chain combines TRBV20-1 with TRBJ2-7; 11 nucleotides match TRBD2. Germline values: CDR1 DFQATT, CDR2 SNEGSKA (reference sequence). The CDR3 loop spans 14 amino acids. V gave up 3 bases and J gave up 3 bases; unmatched junction bases: 4. The CDR3 here is CSASVAGGYYEQYF. The DNA for the CDR3 is TGCAGTGCTAGCGTAGCGGGGGGGTACTACGAGCAGTACTTC.

This clonotype was seen more than once but under ten times. The chain couples TRBV7-6 to TRBJ1-2; unclear D gene. Trimming removed 0 bases at V and 5 bases at J, with 10 bases between. This CDR3 is built from 14 residues. The germline gives CDR1 SGHVS, CDR2 FNYEAQ. The CDR3 loop is CASSLAAAPYGYTF. DNA for the CDR3: TGTGCCAGCAGCTTAGCCGCTGCCCCGTATGGCTACACCTTC.

Sample share makes this clonotype medium-sized. The chain uses TRBV19 and TRBJ1-5, with 7 nucleotides matching TRBD1. This CDR3 spans 15 amino acids. From germline, CDR1 is LNHDA and CDR2 SQIVND (reference sequence). Germline trimming cut 5 bases from V and 3 bases from J; bases unmatched to any gene: 7. For the CDR3, the DNA is TGTGCCAGTAGTGGGGGGACAGTAGTCAATCAGCCCCAGCATTTT. It specifies CASSGGTVVNQPQHF.

The chain couples TRBV7-2 to TRBJ2-3, with unresolved D. Germline CDR1 and CDR2: SGHTA and FQGNSA. Between the trimmed V and J ends, which lost 5 bases and 3 bases, there was a span of 9 bases. This CDR3 region has 13 residues. This CDR3 is CASSISATDTQYF. In DNA form, the CDR3 reads TGTGCCAGCAGCATTTCGGCGACAGATACGCAGTATTTT.

This clonotype is medium-sized (0.01 to 0.1%) within its sample. The gene calls are TRBV6-1 and TRBJ1-4, with TRBD1 identical over 7 bases. V dropped 6 bases and J dropped 3; count of bases not matched to a gene: 10. Germline-derived CDR1 and CDR2 are MNHNS and SASEGT. The CDR3 contains 16 residues. The CDR3 DNA reads TGTGCCAGCAGCCATCGGACCGGGACAGCTAATGAAAAACTGTTTTTT. Its protein product is CASSHRTGTANEKLFF.

The CDR3 nucleotides are TGTGCCAGCAGCTTAGAATTGGAGAACACTGAAGCTTTCTTT. It encodes CASSLELENTEAFF. The V gene is TRBV11-1, the J gene TRBJ1-1; D not resolved. This CDR3 contains 14 residues. V was cut by 1 base and J by 1 base, with 7 bases left in between. CDR1 SGHAT and CDR2 FQDESV come from the germline V gene (reference sequence).

This sequence joins TRBV4-2 and TRBJ2-3; 10 bases are a match to TRBD2. There are 16 residues in the CDR3. J lost 4 bases, V lost 1 base, and 5 bases had no gene match. The germline gives CDR1 LGHNA, CDR2 YNFKEQ. The CDR3 loop reads CASSQGKRGGPDTQYF. As DNA, the CDR3 is TGTGCCAGCAGCCAAGGTAAGCGGGGGGGCCCAGATACGCAGTATTTT.